This T cell receptor (beta chain) was sequenced in a study of blood T cell repertoires in COVID-19. Per the original methods: For nucleated cells, counts were estimated from reference gene primer amplification. Libraries were prepared by immunoSEQ multiplex PCR; TCRdb keeps only in-frame clonotypes and omits some of them. V and J calls and clone size are copied from that table; D and trimming were computed from the DNA. The sample has 200,000 to 250,000 clones, approximately 86% seen once. Sequencing was done on a sample of peripheral blood. The source is a man in his fifties or sixties with acute or convalescent COVID-19.

The CDR3 region has the DNA TGTGCCAGCTCACCACGGACTAGCGGGGGGGCGAGGGAAAACATTCAGTACTTC. The encoded protein is CASSPRTSGGARENIQYF. The chain joins TRBV18 to TRBJ2-4; 15 nucleotides match TRBD2. The CDR3 covers 18 residues. The trim removed 1 base at V and 5 bases at J, leaving 6 bases unmatched. CDR1 and CDR2 (germline): KGHSH, LQKENI.